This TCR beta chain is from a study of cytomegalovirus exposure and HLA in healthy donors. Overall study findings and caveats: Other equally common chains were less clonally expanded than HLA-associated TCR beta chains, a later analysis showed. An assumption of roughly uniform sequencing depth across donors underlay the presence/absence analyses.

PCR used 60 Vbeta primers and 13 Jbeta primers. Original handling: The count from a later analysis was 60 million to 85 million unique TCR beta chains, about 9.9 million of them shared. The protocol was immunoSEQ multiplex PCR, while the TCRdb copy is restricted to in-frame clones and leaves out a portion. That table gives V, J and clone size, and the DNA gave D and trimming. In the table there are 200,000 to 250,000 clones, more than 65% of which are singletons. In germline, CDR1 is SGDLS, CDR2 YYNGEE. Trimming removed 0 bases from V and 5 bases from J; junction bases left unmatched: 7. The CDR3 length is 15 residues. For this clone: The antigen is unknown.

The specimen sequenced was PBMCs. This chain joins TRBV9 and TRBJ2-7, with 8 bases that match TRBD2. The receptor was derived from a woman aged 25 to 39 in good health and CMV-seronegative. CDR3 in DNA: TGTGCCAGCAGCGTAGGGACTAGCAATGGGGACGAGCAGTACTTC. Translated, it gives CASSVGTSNGDEQYF.